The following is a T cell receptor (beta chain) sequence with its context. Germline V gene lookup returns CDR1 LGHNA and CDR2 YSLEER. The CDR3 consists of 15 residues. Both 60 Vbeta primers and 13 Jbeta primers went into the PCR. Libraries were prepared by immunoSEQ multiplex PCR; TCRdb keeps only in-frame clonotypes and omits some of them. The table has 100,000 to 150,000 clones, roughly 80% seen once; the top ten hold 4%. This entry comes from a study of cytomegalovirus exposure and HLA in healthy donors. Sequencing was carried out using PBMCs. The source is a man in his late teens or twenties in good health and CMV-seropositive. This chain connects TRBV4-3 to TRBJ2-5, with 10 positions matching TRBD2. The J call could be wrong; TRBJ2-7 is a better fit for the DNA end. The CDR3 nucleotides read TGCGCCAGCAGCCGAGGACTAGCGGCCCCCTACGAGCAGTACTTC. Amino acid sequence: CASSRGLAAPYEQYF.